Detailed here is one T cell receptor beta chain. Its antigen is unknown. This sample stems from a study of cytomegalovirus exposure and HLA in healthy donors. Study-level background: Of the donors genotyped, a few hundred in all, 81% fell in the Caucasian-associated ancestry cluster. General study points: Presence/absence analyses supposed approximately even sequencing depth among donors. Segments of the TCR beta V type were, in most cases, productive about 90% or about 30% of the time in an earlier analysis.

The CDR3 runs to 15 residues. Germline trimming cut 7 bases from V and 0 bases from J; bases unmatched to any gene: 8. Germline lookup yields CDR1 LNHDA and CDR2 SQIVND (reference sequence). Both 60 Vbeta primers and 13 Jbeta primers went into the PCR. Clones were sequenced by immunoSEQ multiplex PCR, and TCRdb holds only the in-frame ones, with some missing. The table lists roughly 100,000 clones, 70% to 75% of them singletons. The sequenced material came from PBMCs. The gene calls are TRBV19 and TRBJ1-1; 7 positions agree with TRBD1. The clonotype comes from a woman between 18 and 29 years old in good health and CMV-seropositive. CDR3 DNA: TGTGCCAGTACCAGACAGGGCGGAATGAACACTGAAGCTTTCTTT. It is translated as CASTRQGGMNTEAFF.